The rows below give T cell receptor beta chains drawn from one sample of a study of T cell responses to AZD1222 COVID-19 vaccine. Produced via immunoSEQ multiplex PCR; TCRdb's table is partial and in-frame only. The sample has 70,000 or so clones, under 90% seen once. Sequencing used peripheral blood, obtained 28 days after the second AZD1222 dose. The source is an adult who received the AZD1222 COVID-19 vaccine. Both conserved end residues are part of each CDR3. Each record gives: J gene, V gene, CDR3 length, D gene, clone size, CDR3 DNA, CDR3 protein. D genes are given only for firm matches. Clone size, where shown, is once, few, many, or a class for clones that have expanded.

J gene: TRBJ2-4
V gene: TRBV7-2
CDR3 length: 16
D gene: TRBD1
clone size: NA
CDR3 DNA: TGTGCCAGCAGCCGGGACAGGGGCGGTTTGAGGAACATTCAGTACTTC
CDR3 protein: CASSRDRGGLRNIQYF

J gene: TRBJ2-2
V gene: TRBV27
CDR3 length: 14
D gene: NA
clone size: NA
CDR3 DNA: TGTGCCAGCAGTTCGGGACGGAACACCGGGGAGCTGTTTTTT
CDR3 protein: CASSSGRNTGELFF

J gene: TRBJ2-1
V gene: TRBV2
CDR3 length: 11
D gene: TRBD2
clone size: few
CDR3 DNA: TGTGCCAGCAGTGTGACTAGCTCTAAGTTCTTC
CDR3 protein: CASSVTSSKFF

J gene: TRBJ2-1
V gene: TRBV5-1
CDR3 length: 16
D gene: NA
clone size: NA
CDR3 DNA: TGCGCCAGCATTCCTTTGGGAGGGGGAGATTACAATGAGCAGTTCTTC
CDR3 protein: CASIPLGGGDYNEQFF

J gene: TRBJ2-2
V gene: TRBV7-8
CDR3 length: 17
D gene: TRBD1
clone size: NA
CDR3 DNA: TGTGCCAGCAGCTTACGTCCCGGGACAGGGCCCACCGGGGAGCTGTTTTTT
CDR3 protein: CASSLRPGTGPTGELFF

J gene: TRBJ1-5
V gene: TRBV14
CDR3 length: 15
D gene: NA
clone size: NA
CDR3 DNA: TGTGCCAGCAGCCCGGCGGGCGGGGACAATCAGCCCCAGCATTTT
CDR3 protein: CASSPAGGDNQPQHF

J gene: TRBJ1-2
V gene: TRBV6-6
CDR3 length: 13
D gene: NA
clone size: medium-sized
CDR3 DNA: TGTGCCAGCAGTTGGGGGGACGCCTATGGCTACACCTTC
CDR3 protein: CASSWGDAYGYTF

J gene: TRBJ2-7
V gene: TRBV7-2
CDR3 length: 13
D gene: TRBD1
clone size: NA
CDR3 DNA: TGTGCCAGCAGCTTTAGACAGGGTAACGAGCAGTACTTC
CDR3 protein: CASSFRQGNEQYF

J gene: TRBJ2-1
V gene: TRBV11-2
CDR3 length: 13
D gene: NA
clone size: NA
CDR3 DNA: TGTGCCAGCAGCCGGGGTTTAAGCAATGAGCAGTTCTTC
CDR3 protein: CASSRGLSNEQFF

J gene: TRBJ2-4
V gene: TRBV4-1
CDR3 length: 14
D gene: NA
clone size: NA
CDR3 DNA: TGCGCCAGCACCAATACAGGGGCCAAAAACATTCAGTACTTC
CDR3 protein: CASTNTGAKNIQYF

J gene: TRBJ2-7
V gene: TRBV15
CDR3 length: 13
D gene: NA
clone size: NA
CDR3 DNA: TGTGCCACCAGCAGAGATTTAAGTACGGGGATTCACTTC
CDR3 protein: CATSRDLSTGIHF

J gene: TRBJ2-5
V gene: TRBV9
CDR3 length: 15
D gene: TRBD2
clone size: once
CDR3 DNA: TGTGCCAGCAGCGAGGGACTAGCGGGGGAAGAGACCCAGTACTTC
CDR3 protein: CASSEGLAGEETQYF

J gene: TRBJ2-3
V gene: TRBV24-1
CDR3 length: 15
D gene: TRBD2
clone size: once
CDR3 DNA: TGTGCCACCAGTGATTCGGGAGGTAGCACAGATACGCAGTATTTT
CDR3 protein: CATSDSGGSTDTQYF

J gene: TRBJ2-2
V gene: TRBV6-5
CDR3 length: 14
D gene: NA
clone size: NA
CDR3 DNA: TGTGCCAGCCGACAGCATTGGGACACCGGGGAGCTGTTTTTT
CDR3 protein: CASRQHWDTGELFF

J gene: TRBJ1-5
V gene: TRBV3-1/TRBV3-2
CDR3 length: 13
D gene: NA
clone size: NA
CDR3 DNA: TGTGCCAGCAGCCAATCGACCAATCAGCCCCAGCATTTT
CDR3 protein: CASSQSTNQPQHF

J gene: TRBJ1-3
V gene: TRBV6-5
CDR3 length: 16
D gene: NA
clone size: NA
CDR3 DNA: TGTGCCAGCAGTTACTCGAGACTGGGAACAGGAAACACCATATATTTT
CDR3 protein: CASSYSRLGTGNTIYF

J gene: TRBJ2-5
V gene: TRBV7-2
CDR3 length: 15
D gene: NA
clone size: NA
CDR3 DNA: TGTGCCAGCAGCTTAGGAGCTAGCCTTCAAGAGACCCAGTACTTC
CDR3 protein: CASSLGASLQETQYF

J gene: TRBJ1-2
V gene: TRBV4-1
CDR3 length: 12
D gene: NA
clone size: NA
CDR3 DNA: TGCGCCAGCAGCGAAGGGAACTATGGCTACACCTTC
CDR3 protein: CASSEGNYGYTF